This T cell receptor (beta chain) was sequenced for a study of shared clonotypes between healthy human individuals. A word on this clone: Other DNA sequences of this sample code for an identical CDR3.

V shed 5 bases and J 5 bases; nucleotides not matched to a gene: 5. The germline V gene encodes CDR1 MNHEY and CDR2 SMNVEV (reference sequence). This CDR3 contains 15 residues. Sequencing was performed with immunoSEQ multiplex PCR; in TCRdb, only in-frame clones are kept and a portion is missing. The table lists under 2,000,000 clones, approximately 95% of them singletons. Selected positively for CCR7 and CD45RO-negative, naive CD8 cells excluded terminally differentiated effector memory CD45RA+ cells. Sequencing was performed on naive CD8+ T cells sorted from blood. The V gene is TRBV27, the J gene TRBJ2-1, with 11 bases matching TRBD2. The source is a man aged 18 to 35 in good health. CDR3 amino acids: CASSPGTSGHNEQFF. The DNA of the CDR3 is TGTGCCAGCAGTCCCGGGACTAGCGGCCACAATGAGCAGTTCTTC.